One sample yielded the 18 T cell receptor beta chains listed below, sequenced in a study of T cells in Graves' hyperthyroidism and ophthalmopathy. Template material for amplifying TCR beta CDR3 regions consisted of RNA transcripts. Using the HTBI primer set, a first-round RT-PCR was run on the TCR CDR3. MiXCR, applied by TCRdb to the multiplex PCR reads, yields one record per CDR3 protein. Here the sample spans a few hundred thousand distinct CDR3 sequences, roughly 14% being singletons. Material: blood. All receptors come from a woman between 18 and 29 years old with Graves' hyperthyroidism that later progressed to Graves' ophthalmopathy.

This clonotype has a count of ten or more. The V gene is TRBV12-3 or TRBV12-4, the J gene TRBJ2-1; TRBD2 matches at 7 bases. The CDR3 consists of 14 residues. V trimming: 3 bases; J trimming: 7 bases; junction bases outside the gene matches: 6. The CDR3 DNA sequence: TGTGCCAGCAGTTTTGCGGGAGTAGCAAATGAGCAGTTCTTC. It translates to CASSFAGVANEQFF.

The chain combines TRBV27 with TRBJ2-1; 14 bases line up with TRBD2. Trimming removed 8 bases from V and 3 bases from J; junction bases left unmatched: 12. The CDR3 spans 18 residues. The germline V gene encodes CDR1 MNHEY and CDR2 SMNVEV (reference sequence). The CDR3 DNA sequence: TGTGCCAGCTACGGTCTGGGGACTAGCGGGAGAGTCTACAATGAGCAGTTCTTC. Its protein is CASYGLGTSGRVYNEQFF.

This clonotype was observed a handful of times. The junction shows a germline mismatch at one end, possibly a read error. The gene calls are TRBV24-1 and TRBJ2-3, with TRBD1 identical over 10 bases. This CDR3 spans 15 amino acids. Germline V CDR1 and CDR2: KGHDR, SFDVKD. The CDR3 DNA follows: TGTGCCACCAGTGGGGACAGGGGTTTCACACATACGCAGTATTTT. Translated: CATSGDRGFTHTQYF.

The chain recombines TRBV7-2 with TRBJ1-2, with unresolved D. With 1 base removed from V and 5 bases from J, the gap between germline ends came to 17 bases. The CDR3 covers 16 residues. Germline loops: CDR1 SGHTA, CDR2 FQGNSA. The CDR3 protein is CASSLGTAVGGYGYTF. CDR3 DNA: TGTGCCAGCAGCTTAGGGACCGCGGTGGGTGGATATGGCTACACCTTC.

This clonotype appeared many times. The gene calls are TRBV20-1 and TRBJ2-1; a weak D match, TRBD2 (5 bases). The germline V and J ends were trimmed by 5 bases and 7 bases, with 15 bases remaining between them. Germline V gene data show CDR1 as DFQATT and CDR2 as SNEGSKA (reference sequence). CDR3 size: 13 residues. CDR3: CSAGGTFRNEQFF. The CDR3 region has the DNA TGCAGTGCTGGAGGAACCTTTCGGAATGAGCAGTTCTTC.

This clonotype was picked up one time. This chain joins TRBV7-2 and TRBJ2-1; TRBD2 aligns across 8 bases. The trim removed 2 bases at V and 6 bases at J, leaving 9 bases unmatched. The germline V gene encodes CDR1 SGHTA and CDR2 FQGNSA. The CDR3 has 16 amino acids. The CDR3 region has the DNA TGTGCCAGCAGCTTAACAGGTACTAGCGGAAGCAATGAGCAGTTCTTC. Translating gives CASSLTGTSGSNEQFF.

This clonotype was seen repeatedly, ten times or more. The chain is built from TRBV28 and TRBJ2-7; D may be TRBD2 (6 bases). The CDR3 has 12 amino acids. Per the germline V gene, CDR1 is MDHEN and CDR2 is SYDVKM. V was pared by 10 bases and J by 6 bases, with 16 bases between. The CDR3 protein is CAIQTGGLEQYF. CDR3 coding DNA: TGTGCCATCCAGACTGGAGGGCTCGAGCAGTACTTC. The complete variable domain, with remaining parts taken from reference TRBV28 and TRBJ2-7, reads DVKVTQSSRYLVKRTGEKVFLECVQDMDHENMFWYRQDPGLGLRLIYFSYDVKMKEKGDIPEGYSVSREKKERFSLILESASTNQTSMYLCAIQTGGLEQYFGPGTRLTVT.

V gene TRBV6-5 combines with J gene TRBJ2-6, with unresolved D. Germline V lookup: CDR1 MNHEY, CDR2 SVGAGI. CDR3 length equals 15 residues. The germline V and J ends were trimmed by 0 bases and 1 base, with 4 bases remaining between them. The CDR3 coding sequence is TGTGCCAGCAGTTACTCGAGGTCTGGGGCCAACGTCCTGACTTTC. Translation gives CASSYSRSGANVLTF.

In its sample, this clonotype was seen many times. The rearrangement uses TRBV12-3 or TRBV12-4 and TRBJ2-2, with 7 bases fitting TRBD1. The CDR3 sequence is 14 residues long. The J segment lost 6 bases and the V segment lost 8 bases, leaving 9 bases of the junction unmatched. For the CDR3, the DNA is TGTGCCAGCCACGACAGGGTCAGATCCGGGGAGCTGTTTTTT. Translation gives CASHDRVRSGELFF.

This clonotype has a count of ten or more. This chain joins TRBV3-1 and TRBJ1-1, with unresolved D. The CDR3 is 15 amino acids. From germline, CDR1 is LGHDT and CDR2 YNNKEL (reference sequence). Trimming shortened V by 5 bases and J by 0 bases, and 13 bases separated the two germline ends. The CDR3 DNA is TGTGCCAGCAGCGACGGGGTTATCATGAACACTGAAGCTTTCTTT. As protein: CASSDGVIMNTEAFF.

Only a few counts were recorded for this clonotype. The chain links TRBV27 to TRBJ2-1; 8 bases align to TRBD2. CDR1 is MNHEY, CDR2 SMNVEV, per germline (reference sequence). The CDR3 is 14 amino acids. J was trimmed by 7 bases and V by 8 bases; bases with no gene match: 10. CDR3 in amino acids: CASPGGPQENEQFF. Here the CDR3 DNA reads TGTGCCAGCCCGGGAGGGCCACAGGAGAATGAGCAGTTCTTC.

The rearrangement joins TRBV4-1 to TRBJ2-7; 9 positions agree with TRBD2. Germline V CDR1 and CDR2: MGHRA, YSYEKL. V was pared by 0 bases and J by 1 base, with 4 bases of the junction left unmatched. The CDR3 extends over 16 amino acids. The CDR3 here is CASSQDSSGASYEQYF. The DNA for the CDR3 is TGCGCCAGCAGCCAAGATTCTAGCGGGGCATCCTACGAGCAGTACTTC.

This clonotype appeared many times. This chain uses TRBV28 with TRBJ1-1; perhaps TRBD1 as D (6 bases). Between the trimmed V and J ends, which lost 5 bases and 5 bases, there was a span of 12 bases. The CDR3 contains 13 residues. CDR1 and CDR2 from the germline V gene are MDHEN and SYDVKM. CDR3 residues: CASSRGRGTEAFF. The CDR3 DNA sequence: TGTGCCAGCAGTCGAGGCAGGGGAACTGAAGCTTTCTTT.

This clonotype was counted ten times or more. The chain uses TRBV11-2 and TRBJ2-7; D not resolved. V was pared by 7 bases and J by 0 bases, with 13 bases between. CDR1 and CDR2 from the germline V gene are SGHAT and FQNNGV. The CDR3 runs to 14 residues. CDR3: CASNLLGASYEQYF. The CDR3 nucleotides read TGTGCCAGCAACTTGTTAGGAGCCTCCTACGAGCAGTACTTC.

This clonotype appeared a few times. The chain recombines TRBV18 with TRBJ2-5; tentatively, D is TRBD2 (6 bases). The CDR3 runs 14 residues. Trimming cost V 4 bases and J 2 bases, with 11 bases left between them. In germline, CDR1 is KGHSH, CDR2 LQKENI. The CDR3 region has the DNA TGTGCCAGCTCACTTAATAGCGGACAAGAGACCCAGTACTTC. Protein: CASSLNSGQETQYF. Combining the CDR3 with reference TRBV18 and TRBJ2-5 gives the whole variable domain NAGVMQNPRHLVRRRGQEARLRCSPMKGHSHVYWYRQLPEEGLKFMVYLQKENIIDESGMPKERFSAEFPKEGPSILRIQQVVRGDSAAYFCASSLNSGQETQYFGPGTRLLVL.

V usage is TRBV9 and J usage is TRBJ2-3; D might be TRBD2 (5 bases). Trimming removed 1 base at V and 4 bases at J, with 10 bases between. The CDR3 consists of 14 residues. CDR1 and CDR2 (germline): SGDLS, YYNGEE. The DNA for the CDR3 is TGTGCCAGCAGCGTAAATCCCGGGGCAGATACGCAGTATTTT. It encodes CASSVNPGADTQYF. Based on the CDR3 plus reference TRBV9 and TRBJ2-3, the full variable domain is DSGVTQTPKHLITATGQRVTLRCSPRSGDLSVYWYQQSLDQGLQFLIQYYNGEERAKGNILERFSAQQFPDLHSELNLSSLELGDSALYFCASSVNPGADTQYFGPGTRLTVL.

The chain uses TRBV20-1 and TRBJ2-5, with a weak D call TRBD1 (5 bases). Germline-derived CDR1 and CDR2 are DFQATT and SNEGSKA (reference sequence). Trimming left V 4 bases short and J 4 bases short, with 22 bases between. The CDR3 runs to 16 residues. This CDR3 reads CSAIYSVGLMRETQYF. In DNA, the CDR3 is TGCAGTGCTATTTATTCGGTGGGGCTAATGAGAGAGACCCAGTACTTC.

The chain combines TRBV6-1 with TRBJ1-5, with D possibly being TRBD1 (6 bases). The CDR3 length is 16 residues. Germline lookup yields CDR1 MNHNS and CDR2 SASEGT. V lost 5 bases and J lost 3, with 17 bases in between. The CDR3 DNA reads as TGTGCCAGCAGTCGACAAGGGGGACGGGCCAATCAGCCCCAGCATTTT. Translating it yields CASSRQGGRANQPQHF.